This is a list of T cell receptor beta chains from one sample in a study of cytomegalovirus exposure and HLA in healthy donors. TCRdb's table, derived via immunoSEQ multiplex PCR, lists solely in-frame clones and lacks some. The sample lists around 70,000 clones, roughly 95% occurring once. Sequencing was performed on PBMCs. The receptors originated from a man between 18 and 35 years old in good health and CMV-seronegative. CDR3s include the opening cysteine and the closing phenylalanine or tryptophan. D genes are given only for firm matches. Size is stated for part of the rows, as once, few or many counts, or as a class when the clone is expanded.

J gene	clone size	V gene	D gene	CDR3 protein	CDR3 DNA
TRBJ1-1	.	TRBV27	.	CASRFASQEPENTEAFF	TGTGCCAGCAGATTCGCCAGTCAGGAACCCGAGAACACTGAAGCTTTCTTT
TRBJ2-4	.	TRBV28	TRBD1	CASSVTGGGRYIQYF	TGTGCCAGCAGTGTAACAGGGGGCGGGCGCTACATTCAGTACTTC
TRBJ1-2	.	TRBV19	.	CASSSQGGYGYTF	TGTGCCAGTAGTTCACAGGGCGGGTATGGCTACACCTTC
TRBJ2-7	few	TRBV27	.	CASSLPGRYEQYF	TGTGCCAGCAGTTTACCGGGGAGGTACGAGCAGTACTTC
TRBJ2-5	.	TRBV7-3	TRBD2	CASSLGGLAGGQETQYF	TGTGCCAGCAGCTTAGGGGGACTAGCGGGGGGCCAAGAGACCCAGTACTTC
TRBJ2-7	.	TRBV13	TRBD1	CASSRDRGSYEQYF	TGTGCCAGCAGCCGGGACAGGGGCTCCTACGAGCAGTACTTC
TRBJ2-1	.	TRBV19	.	CASSAIPGGTYNEQFF	TGTGCCAGTAGTGCAATCCCAGGAGGTACCTACAATGAGCAGTTCTTC
TRBJ2-6	.	TRBV7-3	TRBD1	CASSLKGTGVSGANVLTF	TGTGCCAGCAGCTTAAAAGGGACAGGGGTCTCTGGGGCCAACGTCCTGACTTTC
TRBJ2-1	.	TRBV7-3	TRBD1	CASSLLATGGWNEQFF	TGTGCCAGCAGCTTACTTGCGACAGGGGGCTGGAATGAGCAGTTCTTC
TRBJ1-1	.	TRBV19	.	CASSIRTGTEAFF	TGTGCCAGTAGTATCCGGACGGGGACTGAAGCTTTCTTT
TRBJ2-2	.	TRBV27	.	CASSFWGGRSAGELFF	TGTGCCAGCAGTTTCTGGGGGGGCCGATCTGCCGGGGAGCTGTTTTTT
TRBJ2-3	.	TRBV14	.	CASSQVPLSLGTQYF	TGTGCCAGCAGCCAAGTCCCCCTATCACTTGGTACGCAGTATTTT
TRBJ1-6	.	TRBV7-6	TRBD1	CASSSTGTGIGSPLHF	TGTGCCAGCAGCTCAACCGGGACAGGGATCGGTTCACCCCTCCACTTT
TRBJ1-2	.	TRBV14	.	CASSQDYSHGYTF	TGTGCCAGCAGCCAAGATTACTCCCATGGCTACACCTTC
TRBJ1-1	.	TRBV7-2	TRBD1	CASSRQGARSTEAFF	TGTGCCAGCAGCAGACAGGGGGCCAGGAGCACTGAAGCTTTCTTT
TRBJ1-1	.	TRBV11-2	.	CASSSRGGNTEAFF	TGTGCCAGCAGCTCTCGGGGTGGCAACACTGAAGCTTTCTTT
TRBJ2-7	.	TRBV19	TRBD1	CASGQGPFYEQYF	TGTGCCAGTGGACAGGGGCCTTTCTACGAGCAGTACTTC
TRBJ1-2	.	TRBV10-3	.	CAISEPGTSVGYGYTF	TGTGCCATCAGTGAGCCTGGGACAAGCGTTGGCTATGGCTACACCTTC
TRBJ2-3	.	TRBV7-2	TRBD1	CASSVRGRQGAIDTQYF	TGTGCCAGCAGCGTAAGGGGACGACAGGGGGCTATCGATACGCAGTATTTT
TRBJ2-1	.	TRBV5-4	.	CASSLVGRNEQFF	TGTGCCAGCAGCTTGGTTGGGAGGAATGAGCAGTTCTTC
TRBJ1-4	.	TRBV9	TRBD1	CASSGTGAGEKLFF	TGTGCCAGCAGCGGTACAGGGGCCGGGGAAAAACTGTTTTTT
TRBJ2-5	.	TRBV4-2	.	CASSQGVGRQNPQETQYF	TGTGCCAGCAGCCAAGGGGTAGGCAGGCAAAACCCCCAAGAGACCCAGTACTTC
TRBJ1-2	.	TRBV2	.	CASRSTGAGGDNGYTF	TGTGCCAGCAGAAGTACTGGGGCGGGAGGAGACAACGGCTACACCTTC
TRBJ1-1	.	TRBV25-1	.	CASSDTGQAFF	TGTGCCAGCAGTGATACAGGGCAAGCTTTCTTT
TRBJ2-5	.	TRBV28	.	CASSPGKGFFETQYF	TGTGCCAGCAGCCCCGGGAAGGGCTTTTTTGAGACCCAGTACTTC
TRBJ2-2	once	TRBV10-3	TRBD1	CASHRGTGELFF	TGTGCCAGCCACAGGGGGACCGGGGAGCTGTTTTTT
TRBJ2-1	.	TRBV4-3	TRBD2	CASSQDRQGRGVYNEQFF	TGCGCCAGCAGCCAAGATCGCCAGGGGCGGGGGGTGTACAATGAGCAGTTCTTC
TRBJ1-2	.	TRBV6-6	.	CASTQGSGYTF	TGTGCCAGCACCCAGGGGTCTGGCTACACCTTC
TRBJ1-1	.	TRBV27	.	CASRSTGNPEAFF	TGTGCCAGCAGGTCAACAGGGAATCCTGAAGCTTTCTTT
TRBJ2-7	.	TRBV2	TRBD1	CASSAGTGLHEQYF	TGTGCCAGCAGTGCCGGGACAGGGCTCCACGAGCAGTACTTC
TRBJ1-1	.	TRBV19	TRBD1	CASSLGTGGTEAFF	TGTGCCAGTAGTTTAGGGACAGGGGGCACTGAAGCTTTCTTT
TRBJ2-3	once	TRBV15	TRBD2	CATTLGRGASTDTQYF	TGTGCCACCACCCTGGGGCGGGGGGCGAGCACAGATACGCAGTATTTT
TRBJ1-5	.	TRBV9	TRBD1	CASSGQGSNQPQHF	TGTGCCAGCAGCGGACAGGGAAGCAATCAGCCCCAGCATTTT
TRBJ2-5	.	TRBV10-3	TRBD2	CAISDRGGPQETQYF	TGTGCCATCAGTGATCGGGGGGGGCCGCAAGAGACCCAGTACTTC
TRBJ2-5	once	TRBV13	TRBD2	CASSLGVTSGGIQETQYF	TGTGCCAGCAGCTTAGGGGTGACTAGCGGGGGGATACAAGAGACCCAGTACTTC
TRBJ1-5	.	TRBV6-1	.	CASSEAIRLTGVNQPQHF	TGTGCCAGCAGTGAAGCCATAAGATTGACAGGAGTCAATCAGCCCCAGCATTTT
TRBJ2-7	.	TRBV9	.	CASSGRDTPYEQYF	TGTGCCAGCAGCGGCCGGGACACCCCCTACGAGCAGTACTTC
TRBJ2-7	.	TRBV18	.	CASSPRGREQYF	TGTGCCAGCTCACCAAGAGGTCGCGAGCAGTACTTC
TRBJ2-3	.	TRBV5-6	.	CASSLSRGDRTQYF	TGTGCCAGCAGCTTGAGTAGGGGCGATCGGACGCAGTATTTT
TRBJ1-1	.	TRBV6-5	.	CASSFQGSEAFF	TGTGCCAGCAGCTTCCAGGGGTCGGAAGCTTTCTTT
TRBJ1-5	.	TRBV21-1	.	CASSKEGADSNQPQHF	TGTGCCAGCAGCAAAGAGGGGGCTGATAGCAATCAGCCCCAGCATTTT
TRBJ2-1	.	TRBV5-1	TRBD2	CASSFTRGGGNNEQFF	TGCGCCAGCAGCTTCACACGGGGGGGCGGGAACAATGAGCAGTTCTTC
TRBJ2-1	.	TRBV5-6	.	CASSLGGATINEQFF	TGTGCCAGCAGCTTGGGCGGGGCCACCATAAATGAGCAGTTCTTC
TRBJ1-2	.	TRBV5-8	TRBD1	CASRRQGSNYGYTF	TGTGCCAGCCGCCGACAGGGCTCAAACTATGGCTACACCTTC
TRBJ2-1	.	TRBV19	TRBD1	CASSSGTGVRGEQFF	TGTGCCAGTAGTTCCGGGACAGGAGTCCGTGGTGAGCAGTTCTTC
TRBJ1-4	.	TRBV30	.	CAWTPGREEKLFF	TGTGCCTGGACGCCGGGGCGGGAGGAAAAACTGTTTTTT
TRBJ1-4	few	TRBV30	TRBD1	CAWSLGQREEKLFF	TGTGCCTGGAGCCTGGGACAGAGGGAAGAAAAACTGTTTTTT
TRBJ2-5	.	TRBV27	.	CASSPEVGTQYF	TGTGCCAGCTCCCCAGAGGTGGGGACCCAGTACTTC
TRBJ1-1	.	TRBV5-1	.	CASGGGPQNTEAFF	TGCGCCAGCGGCGGAGGACCGCAGAACACTGAAGCTTTCTTT
TRBJ2-7	.	TRBV15	.	CATSRVQGPSGEQYF	TGTGCCACCAGCAGAGTACAGGGCCCGTCCGGCGAGCAGTACTTC
TRBJ1-2	.	TRBV4-1	.	CASSQTTWANYGYTF	TGCGCCAGCAGCCAAACGACATGGGCTAACTATGGCTACACCTTC